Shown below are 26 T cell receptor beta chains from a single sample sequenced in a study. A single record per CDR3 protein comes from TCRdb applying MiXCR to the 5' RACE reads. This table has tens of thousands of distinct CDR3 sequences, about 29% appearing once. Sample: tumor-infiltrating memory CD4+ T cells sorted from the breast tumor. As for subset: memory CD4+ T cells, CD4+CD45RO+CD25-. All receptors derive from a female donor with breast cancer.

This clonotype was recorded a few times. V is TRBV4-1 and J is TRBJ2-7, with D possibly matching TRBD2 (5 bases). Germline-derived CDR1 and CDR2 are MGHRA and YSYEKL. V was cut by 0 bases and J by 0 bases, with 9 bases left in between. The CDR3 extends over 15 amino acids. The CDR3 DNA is TGCGCCAGCAGCCAAGAGACTGAGGGCTCCTACGAGCAGTACTTC. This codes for CASSQETEGSYEQYF.

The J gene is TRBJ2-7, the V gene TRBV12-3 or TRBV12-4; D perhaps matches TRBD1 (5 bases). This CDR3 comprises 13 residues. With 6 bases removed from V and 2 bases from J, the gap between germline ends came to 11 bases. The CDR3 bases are TGTGCCAGCAGCCCGACAGTCACCTACGAGCAGTACTTC. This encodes CASSPTVTYEQYF.

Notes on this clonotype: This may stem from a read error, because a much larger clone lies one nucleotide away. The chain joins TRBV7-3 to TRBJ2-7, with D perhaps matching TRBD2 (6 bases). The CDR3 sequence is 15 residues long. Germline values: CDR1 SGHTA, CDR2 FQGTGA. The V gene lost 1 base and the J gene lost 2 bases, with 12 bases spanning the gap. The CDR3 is CASSLKAGIPYEQYF. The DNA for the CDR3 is TGTGCCAGCAGCTTAAAGGCGGGAATCCCCTACGAGCAGTACTTC.

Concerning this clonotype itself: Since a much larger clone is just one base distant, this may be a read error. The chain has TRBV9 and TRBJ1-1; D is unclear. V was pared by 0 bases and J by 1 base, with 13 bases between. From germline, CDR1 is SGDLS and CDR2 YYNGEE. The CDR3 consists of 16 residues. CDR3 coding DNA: TGTGCCAGCAGCGTAGTCCAAAACAGTCGGAACACTGAAGCTTTCTTT. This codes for CASSVVQNSRNTEAFF.

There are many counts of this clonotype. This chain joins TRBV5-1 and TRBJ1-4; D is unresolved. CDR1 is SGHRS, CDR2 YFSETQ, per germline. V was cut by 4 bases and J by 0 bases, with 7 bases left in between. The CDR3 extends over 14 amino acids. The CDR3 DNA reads TGCGCCAGCAGCCCAGAGGCAACTAATGAAAAACTGTTTTTT. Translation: CASSPEATNEKLFF.

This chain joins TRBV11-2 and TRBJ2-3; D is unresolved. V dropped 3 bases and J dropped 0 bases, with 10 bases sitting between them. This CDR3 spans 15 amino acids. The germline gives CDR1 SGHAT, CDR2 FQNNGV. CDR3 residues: CASSFVAGSTDTQYF. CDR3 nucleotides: TGTGCCAGCAGCTTTGTTGCAGGAAGCACAGATACGCAGTATTTT.

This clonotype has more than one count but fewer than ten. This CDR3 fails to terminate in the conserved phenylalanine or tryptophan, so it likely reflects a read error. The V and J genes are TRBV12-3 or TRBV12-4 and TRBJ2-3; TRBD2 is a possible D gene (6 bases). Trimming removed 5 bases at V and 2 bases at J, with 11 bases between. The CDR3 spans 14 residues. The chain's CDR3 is CASSTTDYTDTQYL. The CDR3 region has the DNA TGTGCCAGCAGTACGACGGACTACACAGATACGCAGTATCTT.

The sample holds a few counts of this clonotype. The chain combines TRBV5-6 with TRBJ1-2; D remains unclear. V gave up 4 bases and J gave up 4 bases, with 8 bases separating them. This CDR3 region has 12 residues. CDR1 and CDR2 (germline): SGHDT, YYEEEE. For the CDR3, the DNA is TGTGCCAGCAGCCCCGGGGTCTATGGCTACACCTTC. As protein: CASSPGVYGYTF.

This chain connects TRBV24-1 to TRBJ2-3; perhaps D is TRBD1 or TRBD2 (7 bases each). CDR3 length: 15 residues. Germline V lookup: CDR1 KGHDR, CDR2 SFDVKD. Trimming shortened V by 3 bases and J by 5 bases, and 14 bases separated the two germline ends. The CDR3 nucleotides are TGTGCCACCAGTGATAAAATCAGGGGGGGAGATACGCAGTATTTT. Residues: CATSDKIRGGDTQYF.

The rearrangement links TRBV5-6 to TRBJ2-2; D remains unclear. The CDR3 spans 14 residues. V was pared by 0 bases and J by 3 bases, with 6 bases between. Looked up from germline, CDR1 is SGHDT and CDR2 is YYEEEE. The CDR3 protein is CASSLGTYTGELFF. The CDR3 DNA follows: TGTGCCAGCAGCTTGGGTACCTACACCGGGGAGCTGTTTTTT.

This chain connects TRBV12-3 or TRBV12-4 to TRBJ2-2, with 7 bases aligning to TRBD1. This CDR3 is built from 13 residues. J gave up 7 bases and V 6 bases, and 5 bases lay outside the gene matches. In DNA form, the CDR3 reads TGTGCCAGCAGCCCGACAGGGTTCGGGGAGCTGTTTTTT. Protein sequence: CASSPTGFGELFF.

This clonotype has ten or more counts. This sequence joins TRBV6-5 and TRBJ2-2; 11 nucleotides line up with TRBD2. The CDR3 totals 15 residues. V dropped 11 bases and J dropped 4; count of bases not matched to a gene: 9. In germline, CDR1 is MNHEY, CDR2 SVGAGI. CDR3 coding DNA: TGTGCCGCGACTAGCGGGATTGGTAGCACCGGGGAGCTGTTTTTT. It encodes CAATSGIGSTGELFF.

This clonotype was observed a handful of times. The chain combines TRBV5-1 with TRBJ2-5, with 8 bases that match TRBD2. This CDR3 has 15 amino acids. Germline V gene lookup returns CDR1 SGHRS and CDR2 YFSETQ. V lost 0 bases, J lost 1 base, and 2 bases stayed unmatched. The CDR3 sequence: CASSLDGRAQETQYF. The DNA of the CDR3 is TGCGCCAGCAGCTTGGACGGGAGGGCCCAAGAGACCCAGTACTTC. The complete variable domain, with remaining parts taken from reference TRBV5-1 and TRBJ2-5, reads KAGVTQTPRYLIKTRGQQVTLSCSPISGHRSVSWYQQTPGQGLQFLFEYFSETQRNKGNFPGRFSGRQFSNSRSEMNVSTLELGDSALYLCASSLDGRAQETQYFGPGTRLLVL.

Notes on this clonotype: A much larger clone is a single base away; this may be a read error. The CDR3: CAGSTSGSSYNEQFF. The CDR3 bases are TGCGCCGGCAGCACTAGCGGGAGCTCCTACAATGAGCAGTTCTTC. This chain connects TRBV5-1 to TRBJ2-1, with 11 bases fitting TRBD2. Germline V gene lookup returns CDR1 SGHRS and CDR2 YFSETQ. The CDR3 is 15 residues long.

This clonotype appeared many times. CDR3 nucleotides: TGTGCCAGCAGTTTATTCGGATACGAGCAGTACTTC. Translation gives CASSLFGYEQYF. The V and J genes are TRBV27 and TRBJ2-7; D ambiguous. This CDR3 has 12 amino acids. With 1 base removed from V and 4 bases from J, the gap between germline ends came to 5 bases. Germline assignment: CDR1 MNHEY and CDR2 SMNVEV (reference sequence).

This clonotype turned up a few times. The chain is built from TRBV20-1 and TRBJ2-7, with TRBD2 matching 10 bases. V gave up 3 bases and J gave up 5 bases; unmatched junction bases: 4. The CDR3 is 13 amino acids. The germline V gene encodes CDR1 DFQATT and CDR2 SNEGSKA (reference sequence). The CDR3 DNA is TGCAGTGCTAGTTTAGCGGGAGGCCACGAGCAGTACTTC. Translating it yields CSASLAGGHEQYF.

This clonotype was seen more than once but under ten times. The CDR3 sequence: CATRDRDYTGELFF. Written as DNA, the CDR3 is TGTGCCACAAGAGACAGAGATTACACCGGGGAGCTGTTTTTT. V is TRBV24-1 and J is TRBJ2-2; tentative D call: TRBD1 (5 bases). Per germline, CDR1 KGHDR and CDR2 SFDVKD. The CDR3 contains 14 residues. V gave up 10 bases and J gave up 3 bases, with 14 bases separating them.

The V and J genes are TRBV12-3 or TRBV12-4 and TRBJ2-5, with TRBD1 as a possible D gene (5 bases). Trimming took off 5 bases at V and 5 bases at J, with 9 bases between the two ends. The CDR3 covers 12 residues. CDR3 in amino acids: CASSRQTETQYF. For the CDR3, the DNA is TGTGCCAGCAGTCGACAGACGGAGACCCAGTACTTC.

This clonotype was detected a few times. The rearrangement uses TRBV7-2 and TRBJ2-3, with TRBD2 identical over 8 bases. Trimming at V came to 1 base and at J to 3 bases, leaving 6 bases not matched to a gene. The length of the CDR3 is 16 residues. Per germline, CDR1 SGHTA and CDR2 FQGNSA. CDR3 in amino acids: CASSLDPAGVTDTQYF. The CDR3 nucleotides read TGTGCCAGCAGCTTAGATCCAGCGGGAGTGACAGATACGCAGTATTTT.

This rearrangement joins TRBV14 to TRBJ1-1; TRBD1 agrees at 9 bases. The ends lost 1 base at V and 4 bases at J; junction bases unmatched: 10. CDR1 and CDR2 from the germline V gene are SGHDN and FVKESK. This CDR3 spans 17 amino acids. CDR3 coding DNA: TGTGCCAGCAGCCAAGTTTCTTGGGGACAGGGTGGCACTGAAGCTTTCTTT. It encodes CASSQVSWGQGGTEAFF.

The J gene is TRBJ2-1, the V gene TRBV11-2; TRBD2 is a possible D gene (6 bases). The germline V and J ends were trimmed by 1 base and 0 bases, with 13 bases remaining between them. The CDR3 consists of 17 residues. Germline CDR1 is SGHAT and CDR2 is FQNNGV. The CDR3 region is CASSLAWDGSSYNEQFF. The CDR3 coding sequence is TGTGCCAGCAGCTTAGCCTGGGACGGGAGCTCCTACAATGAGCAGTTCTTC. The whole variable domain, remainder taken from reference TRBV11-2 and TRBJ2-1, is EAGVAQSPRYKIIEKRQSVAFWCNPISGHATLYWYQQILGQGPKLLIQFQNNGVVDDSQLPKDRFSAERLKGVDSTLKIQPAKLEDSAVYLCASSLAWDGSSYNEQFFGPGTRLTVL.

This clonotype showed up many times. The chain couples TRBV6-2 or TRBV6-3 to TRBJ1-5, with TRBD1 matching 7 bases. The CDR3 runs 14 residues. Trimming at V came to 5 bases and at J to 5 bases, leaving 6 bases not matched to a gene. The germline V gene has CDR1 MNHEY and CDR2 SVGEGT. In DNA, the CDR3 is TGTGCCAGCAGTATGGGACAGAAATATCAGCCCCAGCATTTT. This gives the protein CASSMGQKYQPQHF.

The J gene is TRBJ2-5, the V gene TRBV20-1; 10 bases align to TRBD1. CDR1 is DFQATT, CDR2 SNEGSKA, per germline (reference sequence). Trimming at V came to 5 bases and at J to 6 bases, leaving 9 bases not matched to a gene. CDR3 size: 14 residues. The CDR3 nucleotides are TGCAGTGCTCCCTTTCCGGGACAGGGGAAGACCCAGTACTTC. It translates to CSAPFPGQGKTQYF.

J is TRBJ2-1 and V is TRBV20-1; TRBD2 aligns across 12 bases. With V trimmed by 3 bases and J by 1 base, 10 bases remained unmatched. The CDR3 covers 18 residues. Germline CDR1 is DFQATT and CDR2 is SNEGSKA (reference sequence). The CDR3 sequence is CSASPETSGSGSYNEQFF. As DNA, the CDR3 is TGCAGTGCTAGCCCGGAGACTAGCGGGAGTGGTTCCTACAATGAGCAGTTCTTC.

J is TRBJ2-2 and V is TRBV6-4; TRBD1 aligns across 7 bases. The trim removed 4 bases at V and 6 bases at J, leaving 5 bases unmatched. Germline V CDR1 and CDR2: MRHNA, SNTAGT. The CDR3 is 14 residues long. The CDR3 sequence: CASSVLQGAGELFF. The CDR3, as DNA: TGTGCCAGCAGTGTCCTTCAGGGGGCCGGGGAGCTGTTTTTT.

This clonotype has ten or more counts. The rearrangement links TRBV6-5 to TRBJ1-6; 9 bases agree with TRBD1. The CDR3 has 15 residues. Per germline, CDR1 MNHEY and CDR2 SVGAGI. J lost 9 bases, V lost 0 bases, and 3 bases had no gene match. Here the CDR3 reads CASSYSGQGGSPLHF. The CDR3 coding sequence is TGTGCCAGCAGTTACTCGGGACAGGGCGGTTCACCCCTCCACTTT.